These 13 T cell receptor beta chains originate from one sample sequenced in a study of cytomegalovirus exposure and HLA in healthy donors. PCR employed 60 Vbeta and 13 Jbeta primers. Sequencing was performed with immunoSEQ multiplex PCR; in TCRdb, only in-frame clones are kept and a portion is missing. The data contain roughly 190,000 clones, 79% of them singletons. Sequences were obtained from PBMCs. These receptors were obtained from a woman aged 50 to 60 in good health and CMV-seronegative.

The chain couples TRBV5-1 to TRBJ1-1; TRBD1 agrees at 9 bases. Germline trimming cut 5 bases from V and 2 bases from J; bases unmatched to any gene: 10. The CDR3 is made up of 16 amino acids. Germline CDR1 is SGHRS and CDR2 is YFSETQ. The CDR3 is CASSPQADRGNTEAFF. In nucleotides, the CDR3 is TGCGCCAGCAGTCCTCAGGCGGACAGGGGAAACACTGAAGCTTTCTTT. The full variable domain, its missing parts supplied by reference TRBV5-1 and TRBJ1-1, is KAGVTQTPRYLIKTRGQQVTLSCSPISGHRSVSWYQQTPGQGLQFLFEYFSETQRNKGNFPGRFSGRQFSNSRSEMNVSTLELGDSALYLCASSPQADRGNTEAFFGQGTRLTVV.

The chain uses TRBV9 and TRBJ2-1; 10 bases are shared with TRBD2. Germline V gene lookup returns CDR1 SGDLS and CDR2 YYNGEE. Trimming removed 3 bases from V and 7 bases from J; junction bases left unmatched: 4. The CDR3 totals 14 residues. This chain's CDR3 is CASSAGTSENEQFF. The CDR3 DNA reads TGTGCCAGCAGCGCTGGGACTAGCGAGAATGAGCAGTTCTTC.

The V call is TRBV7-9, the J call TRBJ2-1; possibly TRBD1 for D (5 bases). The CDR3 spans 17 residues. CDR1 is SEHNR, CDR2 FQNEAQ, per germline (reference sequence). V was trimmed by 4 bases and J by 7 bases, leaving 23 bases between them. Here the CDR3 reads CASSSLFEGQGRNEQFF. The CDR3 DNA is TGTGCCAGCAGCTCACTATTCGAAGGGCAGGGAAGAAATGAGCAGTTCTTC.

This clone was observed a handful of times. The rearrangement links TRBV4-2 to TRBJ1-4; TRBD1 matches 9 bases. V lost 3 bases to trimming and J lost 5 bases; unmatched junction nucleotides: 7. CDR1 and CDR2 (germline): LGHNA, YNFKEQ. This CDR3 contains 16 residues. The CDR3, as DNA: TGTGCCAGCAGCCAGGGAATCGGGACAGGGAATGAAAAACTGTTTTTT. It is translated as CASSQGIGTGNEKLFF.

The CDR3 nucleotides are TGTGCCTCCCTTATGACGGGGGGCTACAATCAGCCCCAGCATTTT. This sequence encodes CASLMTGGYNQPQHF. The V gene is TRBV28, the J gene TRBJ1-5, with D possibly TRBD1 on 6 matching bases. The CDR3 loop spans 15 amino acids. V lost 11 bases, J lost 3 bases, and 20 bases lay in between. Germline CDR1 MDHEN, CDR2 SYDVKM. Variable domain in full (rest from reference TRBV28 and TRBJ1-5): DVKVTQSSRYLVKRTGEKVFLECVQDMDHENMFWYRQDPGLGLRLIYFSYDVKMKEKGDIPEGYSVSREKKERFSLILESASTNQTSMYLCASLMTGGYNQPQHFGDGTRLSIL.

The V call is TRBV5-1, the J call TRBJ1-1, with a weak D call TRBD1 (6 bases). The CDR3 totals 15 residues. V lost 4 bases, J lost 1 base, and 14 bases lay in between. Germline CDR1 SGHRS, CDR2 YFSETQ. For the CDR3, the DNA is TGCGCCAGCAGCCTACGGGGGGGCCCGAACACTGAAGCTTTCTTT. Protein sequence: CASSLRGGPNTEAFF.

The chain employs TRBV9 and TRBJ1-2; perhaps TRBD1 as D (5 bases). The V and J ends lost 0 bases and 0 bases respectively, with 9 bases between them. Germline CDR1 SGDLS, CDR2 YYNGEE. This CDR3 region has 15 residues. CDR3 bases: TGTGCCAGCAGCGTAGAACAGACAGCTAACTATGGCTACACCTTC. It codes for CASSVEQTANYGYTF.

The rearrangement uses TRBV9 and TRBJ1-4; D perhaps matches TRBD1 (6 bases). V dropped 5 bases and J dropped 8 bases, with 16 bases sitting between them. Germline V gene data show CDR1 as SGDLS and CDR2 as YYNGEE. This CDR3 contains 14 residues. The CDR3: CASSLTGFSEKLFF. Written as DNA, the CDR3 is TGTGCCAGCAGTCTGACAGGATTTAGCGAAAAACTGTTTTTT.

This clone showed up just once. The V gene is TRBV18, the J gene TRBJ2-7; 8 bases align to TRBD1. This CDR3 has 15 amino acids. V lost 1 base, J lost 10 bases, and 12 bases stayed unmatched. Germline V lookup: CDR1 KGHSH, CDR2 LQKENI. Here the CDR3 reads CASSPRWTGINLQYF. The CDR3 DNA is TGTGCCAGCTCACCACGATGGACAGGGATAAACTTACAGTACTTC. Complete variable domain (other parts from reference TRBV18 and TRBJ2-7): NAGVMQNPRHLVRRRGQEARLRCSPMKGHSHVYWYRQLPEEGLKFMVYLQKENIIDESGMPKERFSAEFPKEGPSILRIQQVVRGDSAAYFCASSPRWTGINLQYFGPGTRLTVT.

The chain links TRBV7-3 to TRBJ2-1; 8 positions agree with TRBD2. Germline V gene lookup returns CDR1 SGHTA and CDR2 FQGTGA. This CDR3 spans 16 amino acids. Germline trimming cut 1 base from V and 8 bases from J; bases unmatched to any gene: 10. The DNA for the CDR3 is TGTGCCAGCAGCTTAAACCCAGCGGGAGTAGCGGATGAGCAGTTCTTC. This codes for CASSLNPAGVADEQFF.

The chain is built from TRBV7-9 and TRBJ2-1; the match to TRBD2 covers 9 bases. Germline V gives CDR1 SEHNR, CDR2 FQNEAQ (reference sequence). Losses at the gene ends were 5 bases for V and 4 bases for J; bases not matched to a gene: 6. This CDR3 contains 15 residues. Written as DNA, the CDR3 is TGTGCCAGCAGCCCCCGGCTAGCGGGGTACAATGAGCAGTTCTTC. Translating it yields CASSPRLAGYNEQFF.

The chain links TRBV28 to TRBJ1-2; 7 bases map to TRBD1. Germline CDR1 reads MDHEN; CDR2 reads SYDVKM. This CDR3 has 14 amino acids. The ends lost 7 bases at V and 4 bases at J; junction bases unmatched: 9. The CDR3 DNA is TGTGCCAGCACCCCCGGGACAGCGACCTATGGCTACACCTTC. Amino acid sequence: CASTPGTATYGYTF.

J is TRBJ2-5 and V is TRBV15, with TRBD2 identical over 9 bases. V lost 0 bases and J lost 3; bases outside the gene matches: 8. This CDR3 comprises 17 residues. Germline assignment: CDR1 LNHNV and CDR2 YYDKDF (reference sequence). CDR3 sequence reads: CATSRDYQAGGKETQYF. The CDR3 coding sequence is TGTGCCACCAGCAGAGATTACCAAGCGGGGGGAAAAGAGACCCAGTACTTC.